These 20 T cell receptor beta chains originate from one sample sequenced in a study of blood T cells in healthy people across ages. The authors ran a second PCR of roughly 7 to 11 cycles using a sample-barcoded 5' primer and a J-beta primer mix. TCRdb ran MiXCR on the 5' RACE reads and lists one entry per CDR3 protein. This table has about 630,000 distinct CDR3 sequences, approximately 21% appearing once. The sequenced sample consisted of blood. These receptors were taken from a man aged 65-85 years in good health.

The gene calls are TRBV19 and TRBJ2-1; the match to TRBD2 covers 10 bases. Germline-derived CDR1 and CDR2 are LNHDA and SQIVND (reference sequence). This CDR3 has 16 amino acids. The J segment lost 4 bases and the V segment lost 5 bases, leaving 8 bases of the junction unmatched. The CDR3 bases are TGTGCCAGTAGTCCCTCACTAGCGGGATATTACAATGAGCAGTTCTTC. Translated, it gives CASSPSLAGYYNEQFF. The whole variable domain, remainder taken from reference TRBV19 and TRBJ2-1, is DGGITQSPKYLFRKEGQNVTLSCEQNLNHDAMYWYRQDPGQGLRLIYYSQIVNDFQKGDIAEGYSVSREKKESFPLTVTSAQKNPTAFYLCASSPSLAGYYNEQFFGPGTRLTVL.

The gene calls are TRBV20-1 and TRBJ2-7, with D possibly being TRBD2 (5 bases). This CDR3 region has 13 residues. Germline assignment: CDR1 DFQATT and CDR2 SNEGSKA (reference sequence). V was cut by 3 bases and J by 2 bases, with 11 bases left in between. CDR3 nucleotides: TGCAGTGCTAGTGAGGGCTGGGCCTACGAGCAGTACTTC. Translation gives CSASEGWAYEQYF.

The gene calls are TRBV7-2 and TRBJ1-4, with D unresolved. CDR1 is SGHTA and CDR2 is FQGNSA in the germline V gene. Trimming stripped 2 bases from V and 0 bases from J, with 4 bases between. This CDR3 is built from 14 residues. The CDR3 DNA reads TGTGCCAGCAGCTTAACCCCAACTAATGAAAAACTGTTTTTT. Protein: CASSLTPTNEKLFF.

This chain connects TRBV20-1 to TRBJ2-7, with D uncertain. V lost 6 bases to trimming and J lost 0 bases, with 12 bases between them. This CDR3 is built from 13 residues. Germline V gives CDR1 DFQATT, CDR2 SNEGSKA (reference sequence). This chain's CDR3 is CSAVKRISYEQYF. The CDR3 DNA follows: TGCAGTGCCGTGAAGAGGATCTCCTACGAGCAGTACTTC.

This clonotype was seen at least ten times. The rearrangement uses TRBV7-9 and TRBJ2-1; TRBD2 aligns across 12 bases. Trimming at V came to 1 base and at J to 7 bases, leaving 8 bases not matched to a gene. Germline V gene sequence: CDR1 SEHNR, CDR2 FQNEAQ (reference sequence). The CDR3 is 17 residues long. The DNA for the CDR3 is TGTGCCAGCAGCTTAGGCCGACTAGCGGGAGATGTAAATGAGCAGTTCTTC. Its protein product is CASSLGRLAGDVNEQFF.

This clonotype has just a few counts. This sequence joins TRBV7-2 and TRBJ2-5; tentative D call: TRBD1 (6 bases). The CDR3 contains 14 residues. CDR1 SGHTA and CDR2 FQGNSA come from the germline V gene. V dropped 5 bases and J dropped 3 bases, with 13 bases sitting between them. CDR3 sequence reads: CASSPGDRKETQYF. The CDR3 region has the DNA TGTGCCAGCAGCCCCGGTGACAGGAAAGAGACCCAGTACTTC.

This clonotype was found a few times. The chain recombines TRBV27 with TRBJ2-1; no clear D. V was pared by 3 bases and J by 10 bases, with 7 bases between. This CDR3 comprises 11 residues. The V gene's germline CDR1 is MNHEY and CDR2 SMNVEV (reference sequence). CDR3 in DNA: TGTGCCAGCAGTTTCGGGTCAGAGCAGTTCTTC. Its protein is CASSFGSEQFF.

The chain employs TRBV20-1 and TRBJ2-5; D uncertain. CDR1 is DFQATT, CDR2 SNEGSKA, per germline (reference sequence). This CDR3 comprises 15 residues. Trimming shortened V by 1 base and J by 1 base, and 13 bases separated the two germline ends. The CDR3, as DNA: TGCAGTGCTAGAGCCAAAAGAGCTCGCCAAGAGACCCAGTACTTC. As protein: CSARAKRARQETQYF.

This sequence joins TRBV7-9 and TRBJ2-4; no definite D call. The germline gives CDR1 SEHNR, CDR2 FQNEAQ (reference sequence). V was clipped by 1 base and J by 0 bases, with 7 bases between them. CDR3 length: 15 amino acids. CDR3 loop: CASSLDGLAKNIQYF. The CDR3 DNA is TGTGCCAGCAGCTTAGATGGGTTAGCCAAAAACATTCAGTACTTC. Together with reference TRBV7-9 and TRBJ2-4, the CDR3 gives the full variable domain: DTGVSQNPRHKITKRGQNVTFRCDPISEHNRLYWYRQTLGQGPEFLTYFQNEAQLEKSRLLSDRFSAERPKGSFSTLEIQRTEQGDSAMYLCASSLDGLAKNIQYFGAGTRLSVL.

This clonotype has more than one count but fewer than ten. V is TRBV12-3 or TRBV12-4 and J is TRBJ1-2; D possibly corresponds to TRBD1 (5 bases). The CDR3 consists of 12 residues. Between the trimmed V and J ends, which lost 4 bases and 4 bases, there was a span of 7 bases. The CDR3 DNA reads TGTGCCAGCAGTTACGGGACCTATGGCTACACCTTC. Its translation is CASSYGTYGYTF.

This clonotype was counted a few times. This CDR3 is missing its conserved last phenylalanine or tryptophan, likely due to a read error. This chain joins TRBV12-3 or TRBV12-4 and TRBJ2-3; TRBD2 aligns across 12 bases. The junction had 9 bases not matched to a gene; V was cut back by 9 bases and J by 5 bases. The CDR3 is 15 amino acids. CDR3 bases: TGTGCCAGTGGTGGACTAGCGGGACGGGGAGATACGCAGTATTGT. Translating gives CASGGLAGRGDTQYC.

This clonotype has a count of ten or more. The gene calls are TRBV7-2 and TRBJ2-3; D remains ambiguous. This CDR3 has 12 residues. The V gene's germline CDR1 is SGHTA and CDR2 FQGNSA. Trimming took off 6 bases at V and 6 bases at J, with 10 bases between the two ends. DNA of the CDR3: TGTGCCAGCAGTTTATTAGGTGATACGCAGTATTTT. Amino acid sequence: CASSLLGDTQYF.

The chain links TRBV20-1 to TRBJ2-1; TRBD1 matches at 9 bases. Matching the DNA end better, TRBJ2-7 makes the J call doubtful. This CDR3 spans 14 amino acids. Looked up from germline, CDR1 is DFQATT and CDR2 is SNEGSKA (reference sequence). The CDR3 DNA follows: TGCAGTGCTAGAGGCGGGACAGGGCCATACGAGCAGTACTTC. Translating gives CSARGGTGPYEQYF.

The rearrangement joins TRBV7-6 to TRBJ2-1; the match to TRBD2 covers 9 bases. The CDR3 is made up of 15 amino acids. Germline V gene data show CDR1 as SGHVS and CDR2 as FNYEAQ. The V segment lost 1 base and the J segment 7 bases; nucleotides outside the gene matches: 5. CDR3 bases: TGTGCCAGCAGCTTAGATAGCGGGAGTTCGAATGAGCAGTTCTTC. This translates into CASSLDSGSSNEQFF.

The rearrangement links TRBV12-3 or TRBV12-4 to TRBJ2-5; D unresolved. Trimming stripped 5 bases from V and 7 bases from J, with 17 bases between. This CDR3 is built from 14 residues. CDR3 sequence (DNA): TGTGCCAGCAGTACCTCGAGTGGTGTGGGGACCCAGTACTTC. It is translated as CASSTSSGVGTQYF.

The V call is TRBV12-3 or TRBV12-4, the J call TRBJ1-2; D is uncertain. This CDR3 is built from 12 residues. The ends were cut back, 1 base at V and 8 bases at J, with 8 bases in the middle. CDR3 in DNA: TGTGCCAGCAGTTTAGAGGAGGACGGCTACACCTTC. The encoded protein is CASSLEEDGYTF.

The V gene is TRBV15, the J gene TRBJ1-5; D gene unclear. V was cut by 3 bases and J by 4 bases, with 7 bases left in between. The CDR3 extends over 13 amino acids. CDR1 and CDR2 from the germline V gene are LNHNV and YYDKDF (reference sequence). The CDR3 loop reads CATSREVNQPQHF. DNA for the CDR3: TGTGCCACCAGCAGGGAAGTTAATCAGCCCCAGCATTTT.

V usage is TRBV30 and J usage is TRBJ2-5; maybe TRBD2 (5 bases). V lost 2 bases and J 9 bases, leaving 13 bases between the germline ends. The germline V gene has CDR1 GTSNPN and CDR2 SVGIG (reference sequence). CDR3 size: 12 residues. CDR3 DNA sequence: TGTGCCTGGAGTAGTAGCCCCGGGGCCCAGTACTTC. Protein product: CAWSSSPGAQYF.

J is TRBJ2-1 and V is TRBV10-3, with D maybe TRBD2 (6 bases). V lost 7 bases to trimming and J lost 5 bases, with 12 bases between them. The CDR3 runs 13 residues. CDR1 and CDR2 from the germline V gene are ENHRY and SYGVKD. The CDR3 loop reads CAITGTGNNEQFF. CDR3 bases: TGTGCCATCACTGGGACTGGGAACAATGAGCAGTTCTTC.

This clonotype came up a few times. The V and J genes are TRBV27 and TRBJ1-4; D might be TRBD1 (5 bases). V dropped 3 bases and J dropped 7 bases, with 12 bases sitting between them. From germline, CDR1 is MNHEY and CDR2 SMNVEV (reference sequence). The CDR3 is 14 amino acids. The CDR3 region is CASSFLGTGEKLFF. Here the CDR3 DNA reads TGTGCCAGCAGTTTTTTGGGGACTGGTGAAAAACTGTTTTTT. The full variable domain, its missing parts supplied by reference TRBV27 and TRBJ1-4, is EAQVTQNPRYLITVTGKKLTVTCSQNMNHEYMSWYRQDPGLGLRQIYYSMNVEVTDKGDVPEGYKVSRKEKRNFPLILESPSPNQTSLYFCASSFLGTGEKLFFGSGTQLSVL.